The 15 T cell receptor beta chains reported below all come from one sample, sequenced in a study of tumor T cells in aggressive B-cell lymphoma. Assay used: immunoSEQ multiplex PCR; TCRdb lists only in-frame clones, some missing. The table records 9,000 to 13,000 clones, over 90% of them present only once. The sample taken for sequencing was tumor tissue. Receptors originate from an adult with diffuse large B cell lymphoma.

This clone came up once. V is TRBV27 and J is TRBJ2-1; 12 bases match TRBD2. The length of the CDR3 is 15 residues. The V and J ends lost 6 bases and 10 bases, in that order; junction bases with no gene match: 10. Germline CDR1 and CDR2: MNHEY and SMNVEV (reference sequence). CDR3 in amino acids: CASRARLAGVGEQFF. CDR3 coding DNA: TGTGCCAGCAGAGCTCGACTAGCGGGAGTTGGAGAGCAGTTCTTC.

The V and J genes are TRBV27 and TRBJ1-2; D is unclear. V was clipped by 7 bases and J by 3 bases, with 15 bases between them. Per germline, CDR1 MNHEY and CDR2 SMNVEV (reference sequence). The CDR3 extends over 14 amino acids. CDR3 residues: CASTPAGRDYGYTF. The CDR3, as DNA: TGTGCCAGCACTCCCGCTGGGAGGGACTATGGCTACACCTTC.

The V call is TRBV5-4, the J call TRBJ2-2; TRBD1 might be the D (6 bases). Germline CDR1 is SGHNT and CDR2 is YYREEE (reference sequence). Trimming stripped 0 bases from V and 4 bases from J, with 10 bases between. The CDR3 has 15 amino acids. The CDR3: CASSLDRVATGELFF. The CDR3 bases are TGTGCCAGCAGCTTGGACAGGGTTGCCACCGGGGAGCTGTTTTTT.

CDR3 nucleotide sequence: TGTGCCAGCAGCTTAGTGACAGGGACCTACGAGCAGTACTTC. Translating it yields CASSLVTGTYEQYF. The chain is built from TRBV7-9 and TRBJ2-7; 7 bases fit TRBD1. Germline V gene data show CDR1 as SEHNR and CDR2 as FQNEAQ (reference sequence). The CDR3 is 14 residues long. Germline trimming cut 1 base from V and 2 bases from J; bases unmatched to any gene: 2.

J is TRBJ2-5 and V is TRBV5-8; D gene unclear. From germline, CDR1 is SGHTS and CDR2 YDEGEE. V lost 0 bases and J 9 bases, leaving 6 bases between the germline ends. The CDR3 covers 11 residues. The CDR3 coding sequence is TGTGCCAGCAGCTTGGGCGGAGCCCAGTACTTC. It translates to CASSLGGAQYF.

V usage is TRBV6-1 and J usage is TRBJ2-4; possibly TRBD1 for D (6 bases). V was pared by 2 bases and J by 3 bases, with 20 bases between. Germline CDR1 and CDR2: MNHNS and SASEGT. The length of the CDR3 is 18 residues. The DNA of the CDR3 is TGTGCCAGCAGTGAACCCAGGGGCTACTTTAAAGGCAAAAACATTCAGTACTTC. Protein sequence: CASSEPRGYFKGKNIQYF.

This chain connects TRBV19 to TRBJ2-3; TRBD1 agrees at 8 bases. The junction had 8 bases not matched to a gene; V was cut back by 5 bases and J by 1 base. CDR3 length: 16 residues. CDR1 is LNHDA and CDR2 is SQIVND in the germline V gene (reference sequence). CDR3: CASSPGPGQGTDTQYF. Here the CDR3 DNA reads TGTGCCAGTAGTCCAGGGCCGGGACAGGGCACAGATACGCAGTATTTT.

The chain couples TRBV4-1 to TRBJ2-3, with 13 positions matching TRBD2. Germline V gives CDR1 MGHRA, CDR2 YSYEKL. This CDR3 is 17 amino acids long. Losses at the gene ends were 0 bases for V and 2 bases for J; bases not matched to a gene: 2. In DNA, the CDR3 is TGCGCCAGCAGCCAAGACGGGACTAGCGGGGCCACAGATACGCAGTATTTT. The encoded protein is CASSQDGTSGATDTQYF.

The chain recombines TRBV11-3 with TRBJ1-2; D is possibly TRBD1 (6 bases). The CDR3 has 16 residues. The germline CDR1 and CDR2 sequences are SGHNT and YENEEA. V dropped 0 bases and J dropped 6 bases, with 17 bases sitting between them. The CDR3 DNA reads TGTGCCAGCAGCTTAGAGAACGAAGAGACAGGCGATGGCTACACCTTC. Translating it yields CASSLENEETGDGYTF.

The chain carries TRBV4-2 and TRBJ2-1; 9 nucleotides line up with TRBD2. The germline V gene encodes CDR1 LGHNA and CDR2 YNFKEQ. The CDR3 is 16 residues long. The junction had 10 bases not matched to a gene; V was cut back by 4 bases and J by 6 bases. The CDR3 DNA reads as TGTGCCAGCAGCCCGGGAGGGACTAGCAATAGCAATGAGCAGTTCTTC. As protein: CASSPGGTSNSNEQFF.

V usage is TRBV6-5 and J usage is TRBJ2-1; TRBD2 matches at 11 bases. CDR3 length: 14 residues. Per germline, CDR1 MNHEY and CDR2 SVGAGI. The V segment lost 8 bases and the J segment 7 bases; nucleotides outside the gene matches: 7. The CDR3 loop is CASGTSGSGNEQFF. The CDR3 coding sequence is TGTGCCAGCGGTACTAGCGGGAGTGGGAATGAGCAGTTCTTC.

The genes are TRBV6-1 and TRBJ1-5, with D unclear. CDR3 size: 14 residues. Germline-derived CDR1 and CDR2 are MNHNS and SASEGT. Trimming pared 3 bases from V and 2 bases from J, leaving 8 bases between. This CDR3 is CASSEWQGNQPQHF. The CDR3 nucleotides are TGTGCCAGCAGTGAGTGGCAGGGCAATCAGCCCCAGCATTTT.

The rearrangement links TRBV30 to TRBJ1-5; D is possibly TRBD1 (5 bases). CDR3 length: 14 residues. V lost 3 bases and J lost 7, with 16 bases in between. Germline-derived CDR1 and CDR2 are GTSNPN and SVGIG (reference sequence). The DNA of the CDR3 is TGTGCCTGGAGCGGGGCAGCGGGTATCCAGCCCCAGCATTTT. Its protein is CAWSGAAGIQPQHF.

The chain joins TRBV4-2 to TRBJ2-2, with 11 bases fitting TRBD2. Per the germline V gene, CDR1 is LGHNA and CDR2 is YNFKEQ. V shed 1 base and J 8 bases; nucleotides not matched to a gene: 9. The CDR3 runs to 17 residues. The CDR3 bases are TGTGCCAGCAGCCAAGTTGTGGTAGCGGGGGGGCAAGGGGAGCTGTTTTTT. Amino acids: CASSQVVVAGGQGELFF.

The gene calls are TRBV4-1 and TRBJ2-1, with a weak D call TRBD2 (7 bases). The CDR3 has 13 residues. With 9 bases removed from V and 4 bases from J, the gap between germline ends came to 13 bases. The germline gives CDR1 MGHRA, CDR2 YSYEKL. CDR3 sequence: CARGGACYNEQFF. In DNA, the CDR3 is TGCGCCAGGGGGGGGGCATGTTACAATGAGCAGTTCTTC.